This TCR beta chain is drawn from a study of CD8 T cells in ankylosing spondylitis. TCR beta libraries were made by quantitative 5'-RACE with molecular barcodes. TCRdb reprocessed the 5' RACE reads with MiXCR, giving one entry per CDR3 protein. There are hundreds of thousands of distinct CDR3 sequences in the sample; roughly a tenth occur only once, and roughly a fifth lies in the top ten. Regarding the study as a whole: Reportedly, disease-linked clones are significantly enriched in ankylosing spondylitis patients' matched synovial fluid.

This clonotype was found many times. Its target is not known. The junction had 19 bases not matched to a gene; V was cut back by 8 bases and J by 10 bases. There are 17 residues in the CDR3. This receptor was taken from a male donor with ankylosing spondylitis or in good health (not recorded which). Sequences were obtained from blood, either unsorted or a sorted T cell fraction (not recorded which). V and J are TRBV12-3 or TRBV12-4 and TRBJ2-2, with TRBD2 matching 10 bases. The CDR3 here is CASRGSGGVYEAEELFF. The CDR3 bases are TGTGCCAGCCGAGGGAGCGGGGGGGTCTACGAAGCCGAGGAGCTGTTTTTT.